The source of this T cell receptor beta chain is a study of response to subunit inactivated influenza vaccine (dated 2018 in TCRdb). Background on the whole study: Deep quantitative T cell receptor repertoire profiling was used in the study to track responses to a trivalent subunit inactivated influenza vaccine. The paper as a whole reports these results and caveats: The authors proposed that each seasonal influenza vaccination may bring in only a limited number of new T cells.

As concerns this clonotype: Its antigen remains undetermined. Per-nucleotide qualities are absent, and no much larger clonotype sits a single base away.

Reading the germline V gene (reference sequence) gives CDR1 MNHEY and CDR2 SMNVEV. Measured from the cysteine to the phenylalanine, the CDR3 is 14 residues long. CDR3 DNA only is kept here, 42 bases in frame from base 1. The junction shows trimming of 5 bases on V and 0 bases on J, plus 9 bases between the germline ends. Library preparation was by RT-PCR. Sequenced using an Illumina HiSeq 2500. The public reads were quality trimmed at Q25 with fastp and then assembled into clones with MiXCR by TCRdb, keeping productive beta chains. CDR3 protein sequences are deduplicated, and each keeps its most common genes and DNA. The sample table shows hundreds of thousands of distinct CDR3 sequences, and approximately 7.6% are seen once. The leading ten clones occupy approximately 12% of the sample.

Source: PBMCs from blood, taken less than 30 months after vaccination. The TCR was taken from a man between 45 and 75 years old who received an inactivated influenza vaccine. Donor details come from another sample of the same person, matched by shared clones. The chain uses TRBV27 and TRBJ2-3, with no reliable assignment of the D segment. The sequence in DNA is TGTGCCAGCAGTCCATTAGACAGCACAGATACGCAGTATTTT. Translation gives CASSPLDSTDTQYF.